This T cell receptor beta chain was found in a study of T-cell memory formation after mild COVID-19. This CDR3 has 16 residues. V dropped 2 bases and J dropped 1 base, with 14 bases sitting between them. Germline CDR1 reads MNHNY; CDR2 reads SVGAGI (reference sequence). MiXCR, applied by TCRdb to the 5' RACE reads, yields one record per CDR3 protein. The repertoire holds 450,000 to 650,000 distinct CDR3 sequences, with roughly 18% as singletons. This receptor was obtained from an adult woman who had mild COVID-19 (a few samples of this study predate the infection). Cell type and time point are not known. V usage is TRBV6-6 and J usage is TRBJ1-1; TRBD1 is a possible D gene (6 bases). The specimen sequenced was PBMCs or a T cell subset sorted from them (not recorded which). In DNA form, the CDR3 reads TGTGCCAGCAGTTACGCGCAGGGGAAAGGGAACACTGAAGCTTTCTTT. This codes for CASSYAQGKGNTEAFF.